The sequence of this T cell receptor beta chain was determined in a study of blood T cell repertoires in COVID-19. Across the whole study: COVID-19 samples collected from the United States, Italy and Spain covered acute and convalescent phases. T cells, B-cell-depleted T cells, or PBMCs provided the cDNA or gDNA that served as material.

The sample holds a few counts of this clone. Source study methods: Estimation of nucleated cell counts relied on the amplification of reference gene primers. The data were produced by immunoSEQ multiplex PCR, yet TCRdb's version contains in-frame clones alone and is incomplete. V, J and clone size are taken as reported in that table, and D and trimming were inferred from the DNA itself. The sample records 150,000 to 200,000 clones, 82% being singletons. Trimming took 0 bases from V and 5 from J, leaving 20 bases between them. The CDR3 contains 17 residues. Germline V gene sequence: CDR1 LGHNA, CDR2 YNFKEQ.

This chain links TRBV4-2 with TRBJ2-7; possible D gene TRBD1, 5 bases. This TCR was sampled from a woman aged 70-85 years with acute or convalescent COVID-19. The sample comprised peripheral blood. The CDR3 reads CASSQETRAMSGDEQYF. CDR3 nucleotide sequence: TGTGCCAGCAGCCAAGAGACCAGGGCAATGAGTGGGGACGAGCAGTACTTC.